This paragraph covers one T cell receptor (beta chain) sequence. This sample was included in a study of blood T cell repertoires in COVID-19. Turning to the study itself: T cells, B-cell-depleted T cells, or PBMCs provided the cDNA or gDNA that served as material.

Germline CDR1 GTSNPN, CDR2 SVGIG (reference sequence). V lost 5 bases and J lost 5; bases outside the gene matches: 18. This CDR3 has 17 residues. The Seattle patients joined while their infection was active and were tracked longitudinally afterward. Study processing details: Amplification of reference gene primers was used by the study to estimate nucleated cell counts. Clones were sequenced by immunoSEQ multiplex PCR, and TCRdb holds only the in-frame ones, with some missing. V and J calls plus clone size are reproduced from that table; the DNA served to infer D and trimming. This sample carries 250,000 or so clones, about nine tenths of them seen once, and the ten largest clones take approximately 0.8%.

The sequence came from a man aged 25-40 years with COVID-19, enrolled during active disease. The rearrangement links TRBV30 to TRBJ2-7, with 10 bases identical to TRBD1. Material for sequencing was peripheral blood. The CDR3 region has the DNA TGTGCCTGGGGTGGGGCGTCAAGACAGGGGGCAGGCAACGAGCAGTACTTC. It codes for CAWGGASRQGAGNEQYF.